These T cell receptor beta chains were read from a single sample in a study of blood T cell repertoires in COVID-19. The method was immunoSEQ multiplex PCR; TCRdb's version includes in-frame clones alone and lacks a portion of them. The sample holds roughly 160,000 clones; 84% are singletons and the top ten take under 3.5%. Sequencing input: peripheral blood. The receptors were sampled from a woman of 80 years or more with COVID-19, enrolled during active disease. CDR3s include the opening cysteine and the closing phenylalanine or tryptophan. Each record gives: CDR3 protein, clone size, V gene, J gene. Clone size, where shown, is once, few, many, or a class for clones that have expanded.

CDR3aa: CASTGYTEAFF
abundance: -
v_gene: TRBV19
j_gene: TRBJ1-1

CDR3aa: CASSLASGLGNEQFF
abundance: -
v_gene: TRBV11-3
j_gene: TRBJ2-1

CDR3aa: CASSARGTGELFF
abundance: -
v_gene: TRBV10-1
j_gene: TRBJ2-2

CDR3aa: CASSLGGTVYEQYF
abundance: -
v_gene: TRBV28
j_gene: TRBJ2-7

CDR3aa: CATSDAQGPSEQYF
abundance: -
v_gene: TRBV24-1
j_gene: TRBJ2-7

CDR3aa: CASGVRTGQPQHF
abundance: once
v_gene: TRBV12-3/TRBV12-4
j_gene: TRBJ1-5

CDR3aa: CASSPGYGYTF
abundance: -
v_gene: TRBV6-5
j_gene: TRBJ1-2

CDR3aa: CASSHHSGRALEQYF
abundance: -
v_gene: TRBV3-1/TRBV3-2
j_gene: TRBJ2-7

CDR3aa: CASSQESVDTEAFF
abundance: -
v_gene: TRBV3-1/TRBV3-2
j_gene: TRBJ1-1

CDR3aa: CASSPPVRAPNTEAFF
abundance: -
v_gene: TRBV18
j_gene: TRBJ1-1

CDR3aa: CASSRSGVWETQYF
abundance: -
v_gene: TRBV6-6
j_gene: TRBJ2-5

CDR3aa: CAWSVAGQVNEKLFF
abundance: -
v_gene: TRBV30
j_gene: TRBJ1-4

CDR3aa: CASSILGSDNQPQHF
abundance: -
v_gene: TRBV19
j_gene: TRBJ1-5

CDR3aa: CASGGSWTDTQYF
abundance: -
v_gene: TRBV25-1
j_gene: TRBJ2-3

CDR3aa: CASSQGTGKAFF
abundance: -
v_gene: TRBV4-1
j_gene: TRBJ1-1

CDR3aa: CASSERGGYEQYF
abundance: -
v_gene: TRBV18
j_gene: TRBJ2-7

CDR3aa: CASEPRGTYEQYF
abundance: -
v_gene: TRBV14
j_gene: TRBJ2-7

CDR3aa: CASSQDGASEFYNEQFF
abundance: -
v_gene: TRBV4-2
j_gene: TRBJ2-1

CDR3aa: CASSQTGDGRVEYF
abundance: few
v_gene: TRBV5-1
j_gene: TRBJ2-7

CDR3aa: CASSPPGQQETQYF
abundance: once
v_gene: TRBV7-2
j_gene: TRBJ2-5